This T cell receptor (beta chain) was captured in a study of blood T cell repertoires in COVID-19. Study information: The study drew acute and convalescent COVID-19 samples from the United States, Italy and Spain. Sources were T cells, B-cell-depleted T cells, or PBMCs; the material itself was cDNA or gDNA.

Trimming removed 4 bases from V and 3 bases from J; junction bases left unmatched: 12. Germline V lookup: CDR1 SGDLS, CDR2 YYNGEE. This CDR3 region has 17 residues. How the authors handled the data: Quantification of nucleated cells was approximated via reference gene primer amplification. Sequencing used immunoSEQ multiplex PCR; TCRdb keeps in-frame clones, though not all of them. V and J calls and clone size are given by that table; D and trimming were obtained from the DNA. This table has 120,000 to 150,000 clones, 85% appearing once. The source is a middle-aged man with acute or convalescent COVID-19. The chain combines TRBV9 with TRBJ2-1, with 8 bases that match TRBD2. Sequencing was carried out using peripheral blood. The CDR3 is CASSLTRGGIGYNEQFF. The DNA of the CDR3 is TGTGCCAGCAGCCTAACCCGGGGGGGAATTGGCTACAATGAGCAGTTCTTC.